This record covers a single T cell receptor beta chain. Its target is not known. Data came from immunoSEQ multiplex PCR; TCRdb stores just in-frame clones and leaves some out. Among 25,000 to 30,000 clones, 76% were seen once, and the ten largest hold less than 55%. The data derive from a study of cytotoxic CD8 clonotypes in ibrutinib-treated CLL. About the research overall: Response sampling occurred after a median 12 months of treatment (range 6 to 36). The study's findings and limits: Clonality increased at ibrutinib response, then returned toward baseline at progression. Sampling times (in sustained-remission versus progressing patients) were not the same.

The CDR3 runs 12 residues. Germline CDR1 and CDR2: MGHDK and SYGVNS. V was clipped by 3 bases and J by 3 bases, with 6 bases between them. The TCR was taken from a human donor with chronic lymphocytic leukemia. The sample consisted of PBMCs, taken after 36 months of ibrutinib treatment. The chain recombines TRBV25-1 with TRBJ2-7; no clear D. In DNA form, the CDR3 reads TGTGCCAGCAGTGATGTCTTCTACGAGCAGTACTTC. Translated, it gives CASSDVFYEQYF.